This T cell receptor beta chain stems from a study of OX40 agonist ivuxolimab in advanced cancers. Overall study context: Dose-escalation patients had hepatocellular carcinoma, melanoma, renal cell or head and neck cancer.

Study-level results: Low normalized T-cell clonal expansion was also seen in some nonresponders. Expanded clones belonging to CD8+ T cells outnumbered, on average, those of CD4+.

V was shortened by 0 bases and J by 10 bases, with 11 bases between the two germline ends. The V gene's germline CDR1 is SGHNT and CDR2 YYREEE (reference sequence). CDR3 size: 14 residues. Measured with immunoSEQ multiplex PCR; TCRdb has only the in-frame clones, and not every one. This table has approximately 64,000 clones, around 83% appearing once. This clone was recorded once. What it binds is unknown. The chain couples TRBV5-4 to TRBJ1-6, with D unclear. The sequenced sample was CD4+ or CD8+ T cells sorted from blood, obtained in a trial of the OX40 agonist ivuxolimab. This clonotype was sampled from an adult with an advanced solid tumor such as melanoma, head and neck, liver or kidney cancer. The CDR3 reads CASSLEGAPSPLHF. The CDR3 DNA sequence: TGTGCCAGCAGCTTGGAGGGTGCTCCCTCACCCCTCCACTTT.